Listed below are T cell receptor beta chains from one sample, sequenced in a study of T cell repertoires in cytomegalovirus infection. TCRdb re-derived calls from the reads in MiXCR, one entry per CDR3 protein. The sample contains hundreds of thousands of distinct CDR3 sequences, more than 30% of which appear only once. Antigen specificity for these receptors is unknown. This material consisted of cultured PBMCs, taken from culture after CMV antigen stimulation. The source of these receptors is a human donor in good health (CMV status not recorded). Some clones in this sample may be carry-over from other donors' samples. CDR3s include the opening cysteine and the closing phenylalanine or tryptophan. D genes are given only for firm matches. Rows may omit the clone size; those that give it use once, few, many or a size class.

clone size: NA
D gene: NA
V gene: TRBV29-1
J gene: TRBJ1-1
CDR3 protein: CSVGPYTEAFF
CDR3 DNA: TGCAGCGTTGGGCCTTACACTGAAGCTTTCTTT

clone size: few
D gene: NA
V gene: TRBV5-1
J gene: TRBJ2-2
CDR3 protein: CASGAGPNTGELFF
CDR3 DNA: TGCGCCAGCGGTGCGGGCCCGAACACCGGGGAGCTGTTTTTT

clone size: NA
D gene: TRBD1
V gene: TRBV5-1
J gene: TRBJ2-3
CDR3 protein: CASSEGQGSTDTQYF
CDR3 DNA: TGCGCCAGCAGCGAGGGACAGGGGAGCACAGATACGCAGTATTTT

clone size: many
D gene: TRBD2
V gene: TRBV7-8
J gene: TRBJ2-1
CDR3 protein: CASTAGLAGQNEQFF
CDR3 DNA: TGTGCCAGCACCGCAGGGCTAGCGGGACAGAATGAGCAGTTCTTC

clone size: few
D gene: TRBD2
V gene: TRBV7-2
J gene: TRBJ2-1
CDR3 protein: CASSLATGRLAVYNEQFF
CDR3 DNA: TGTGCCAGCAGCTTAGCAACGGGTCGGCTAGCGGTATACAATGAGCAGTTCTTC

clone size: NA
D gene: NA
V gene: TRBV7-2
J gene: TRBJ2-2
CDR3 protein: CASSLWGLVGELFF
CDR3 DNA: TGTGCCAGCAGCTTATGGGGGTTGGTCGGGGAGCTGTTTTTT

clone size: NA
D gene: TRBD1
V gene: TRBV7-9
J gene: TRBJ2-1
CDR3 protein: CASSLAFDRVINEQFF
CDR3 DNA: TGTGCCAGCAGCTTAGCGTTCGACAGGGTCATCAATGAGCAGTTCTTC

clone size: NA
D gene: NA
V gene: TRBV7-9
J gene: TRBJ1-1
CDR3 protein: CASSFSGPAEAFF
CDR3 DNA: TGTGCCAGCAGCTTTTCTGGCCCTGCTGAAGCTTTCTTT

clone size: NA
D gene: TRBD2
V gene: TRBV15
J gene: TRBJ2-1
CDR3 protein: CATSSGTSFYNEQFF
CDR3 DNA: TGTGCCACCAGTTCCGGGACTAGCTTCTACAATGAGCAGTTCTTC

clone size: many
D gene: NA
V gene: TRBV7-9
J gene: TRBJ2-3
CDR3 protein: CASSLEGSPLSTDTQYF
CDR3 DNA: TGTGCCAGCAGCTTAGAGGGAAGCCCCCTCAGCACAGATACGCAGTATTTT

clone size: NA
D gene: NA
V gene: TRBV15
J gene: TRBJ2-2
CDR3 protein: CATSREQGVTTGELFF
CDR3 DNA: TGTGCCACCAGCAGAGAACAGGGAGTCACCACCGGGGAGCTGTTTTTT

clone size: many
D gene: NA
V gene: TRBV7-6
J gene: TRBJ2-5
CDR3 protein: CASSNNRGAWETQYF
CDR3 DNA: TGTGCCAGCAGCAACAATAGGGGCGCTTGGGAGACCCAGTACTTC

clone size: many
D gene: NA
V gene: TRBV7-3
J gene: TRBJ2-7
CDR3 protein: CASSLAPGAYEQYF
CDR3 DNA: TGTGCCAGCAGCTTAGCTCCGGGGGCCTACGAGCAGTACTTC

clone size: many
D gene: TRBD2
V gene: TRBV7-2
J gene: TRBJ2-7
CDR3 protein: CASSLPGLAGNLYEQYF
CDR3 DNA: TGTGCCAGCAGCTTACCCGGTCTAGCGGGAAACCTCTACGAGCAGTACTTC

clone size: NA
D gene: NA
V gene: TRBV19
J gene: TRBJ1-5
CDR3 protein: CASSIPLKNSLNQPQHF
CDR3 DNA: TGTGCCAGTAGTATTCCCCTCAAAAACAGCCTCAATCAGCCCCAGCATTTT

clone size: NA
D gene: TRBD2
V gene: TRBV5-4
J gene: TRBJ2-5
CDR3 protein: CASSHASSGSRETQYF
CDR3 DNA: TGTGCCAGCAGCCACGCGTCTAGCGGGAGTCGGGAGACCCAGTACTTC

clone size: NA
D gene: NA
V gene: TRBV5-5
J gene: TRBJ1-1
CDR3 protein: CASSLASFETEAFF
CDR3 DNA: TGTGCCAGCAGCTTAGCCAGTTTTGAGACTGAAGCTTTCTTT

clone size: few
D gene: NA
V gene: TRBV7-6
J gene: TRBJ2-1
CDR3 protein: CASSLIYANEQFF
CDR3 DNA: TGTGCCAGCAGCTTAATCTATGCCAATGAGCAGTTCTTC

clone size: NA
D gene: NA
V gene: TRBV4-1
J gene: TRBJ1-2
CDR3 protein: CASSPGQLDLDGYTF
CDR3 DNA: TGCGCCAGCAGCCCAGGACAGCTAGATCTTGATGGCTACACCTTC

clone size: NA
D gene: NA
V gene: TRBV5-4
J gene: TRBJ2-1
CDR3 protein: CASSLGTVYNEQFF
CDR3 DNA: TGTGCCAGCAGCTTGGGGACGGTCTACAATGAGCAGTTCTTC

clone size: NA
D gene: NA
V gene: TRBV7-2
J gene: TRBJ1-5
CDR3 protein: CASSLALGRRDQPQHF
CDR3 DNA: TGTGCCAGCAGCTTAGCGTTAGGAAGGAGGGATCAGCCCCAGCATTTT

clone size: NA
D gene: NA
V gene: TRBV19
J gene: TRBJ2-5
CDR3 protein: CASSTDRLQRGETQYF
CDR3 DNA: TGTGCCAGTAGTACGGACAGGCTACAACGGGGGGAGACCCAGTACTTC

clone size: few
D gene: NA
V gene: TRBV11-2
J gene: TRBJ2-7
CDR3 protein: CASSPTRHREQYF
CDR3 DNA: TGTGCCAGCAGCCCAACAAGACACCGGGAGCAGTACTTC

clone size: NA
D gene: TRBD1
V gene: TRBV5-6
J gene: TRBJ2-2
CDR3 protein: CASSDTGGRNTGELFF
CDR3 DNA: TGTGCCAGCAGCGATACAGGGGGTCGGAACACCGGGGAGCTGTTTTTT

clone size: few
D gene: NA
V gene: TRBV14
J gene: TRBJ1-6
CDR3 protein: CASSPRAGANSPLHF
CDR3 DNA: TGTGCCAGCAGCCCTCGGGCAGGGGCTAATTCACCCCTCCACTTT

clone size: NA
D gene: NA
V gene: TRBV19
J gene: TRBJ2-3
CDR3 protein: CASTSGQGTDTQYF
CDR3 DNA: TGTGCCAGTACCTCCGGGCAGGGCACAGATACGCAGTATTTT

clone size: many
D gene: NA
V gene: TRBV2
J gene: TRBJ1-5
CDR3 protein: CASSVGLTDNQPQHF
CDR3 DNA: TGTGCCAGCAGTGTAGGACTCACGGACAATCAGCCCCAGCATTTT

clone size: NA
D gene: NA
V gene: TRBV4-3
J gene: TRBJ1-1
CDR3 protein: CASSGQPFTEAFF
CDR3 DNA: TGCGCCAGCAGCGGTCAGCCATTCACTGAAGCTTTCTTT

clone size: once
D gene: NA
V gene: TRBV7-9
J gene: TRBJ1-5
CDR3 protein: CASSQGTNNQPQHF
CDR3 DNA: TGTGCCAGCAGCCAGGGGACGAACAATCAGCCCCAGCATTTT

clone size: NA
D gene: TRBD1
V gene: TRBV4-1
J gene: TRBJ2-1
CDR3 protein: CASSQDHSGGAYNEQFF
CDR3 DNA: TGCGCCAGCAGCCAAGATCATTCAGGGGGCGCCTACAATGAGCAGTTCTTC

clone size: NA
D gene: TRBD1
V gene: TRBV12-3/TRBV12-4
J gene: TRBJ2-5
CDR3 protein: CASNLGQRETQYF
CDR3 DNA: TGTGCCAGCAACCTGGGACAGAGGGAGACCCAGTACTTC

clone size: few
D gene: TRBD2
V gene: TRBV6-2/TRBV6-3
J gene: TRBJ2-1
CDR3 protein: CASSYPPERERRDAHNEQFF
CDR3 DNA: TGTGCCAGCAGTTACCCTCCAGAGCGGGAGAGAAGAGACGCCCACAATGAGCAGTTCTTC

clone size: few
D gene: TRBD1
V gene: TRBV7-2
J gene: TRBJ2-2
CDR3 protein: CASRRDRAREGELFF
CDR3 DNA: TGTGCCAGCCGCCGGGACAGGGCCCGGGAGGGGGAGCTGTTTTTT

clone size: NA
D gene: NA
V gene: TRBV4-1
J gene: TRBJ2-7
CDR3 protein: CASSRTTGEGYEQYF
CDR3 DNA: TGCGCCAGCAGCCGTACTACGGGAGAGGGGTACGAGCAGTACTTC

clone size: few
D gene: TRBD2
V gene: TRBV19
J gene: TRBJ2-1
CDR3 protein: CASRGSLAGRREQFF
CDR3 DNA: TGTGCCAGTAGGGGTTCCCTAGCGGGAAGGCGTGAGCAGTTCTTC

clone size: NA
D gene: NA
V gene: TRBV7-4
J gene: TRBJ2-1
CDR3 protein: CASSLLAMNEQFF
CDR3 DNA: TGTGCCAGCAGCTTATTGGCGATGAATGAGCAGTTCTTC

clone size: NA
D gene: NA
V gene: TRBV19
J gene: TRBJ1-4
CDR3 protein: CASSITGRNEKLFF
CDR3 DNA: TGTGCCAGTAGTATAACGGGGCGAAATGAAAAACTGTTTTTT

clone size: few
D gene: TRBD2
V gene: TRBV24-1
J gene: TRBJ2-5
CDR3 protein: CATSDPGLADAQETQYF
CDR3 DNA: TGTGCCACCAGTGACCCGGGACTAGCAGACGCACAAGAGACCCAGTACTTC

clone size: few
D gene: TRBD2
V gene: TRBV7-9
J gene: TRBJ2-1
CDR3 protein: CASSPQWLSGSYNEQFF
CDR3 DNA: TGTGCCAGCAGCCCACAATGGCTAAGCGGGAGCTACAATGAGCAGTTCTTC

clone size: many
D gene: NA
V gene: TRBV7-2
J gene: TRBJ2-1
CDR3 protein: CASSPGNEQFF
CDR3 DNA: TGTGCCAGCAGCCCCGGGAATGAGCAGTTCTTC

clone size: few
D gene: NA
V gene: TRBV6-1
J gene: TRBJ1-5
CDR3 protein: CAARGAGSSNQPQHF
CDR3 DNA: TGTGCCGCGCGGGGCGCGGGCAGTAGCAATCAGCCCCAGCATTTT

clone size: few
D gene: NA
V gene: TRBV19
J gene: TRBJ2-1
CDR3 protein: CASSIWQGSSYNEQFF
CDR3 DNA: TGTGCCAGTAGTATATGGCAGGGGAGCTCCTACAATGAGCAGTTCTTC

clone size: many
D gene: TRBD2
V gene: TRBV7-3
J gene: TRBJ2-1
CDR3 protein: CASSSGTSGSLNEQFF
CDR3 DNA: TGTGCCAGCAGCTCGGGGACTAGCGGGAGTTTAAATGAGCAGTTCTTC

clone size: NA
D gene: NA
V gene: TRBV4-2
J gene: TRBJ2-6
CDR3 protein: CASSQAPGANVLTF
CDR3 DNA: TGTGCCAGCAGCCAAGCGCCTGGGGCCAACGTCCTGACTTTC

clone size: many
D gene: TRBD1
V gene: TRBV7-8
J gene: TRBJ1-4
CDR3 protein: CASSLAQGGRLGLFF
CDR3 DNA: TGTGCCAGCAGCTTAGCCCAAGGGGGCAGGTTGGGACTGTTTTTT

clone size: few
D gene: NA
V gene: TRBV24-1
J gene: TRBJ2-3
CDR3 protein: CATSTYRGGSTDTQYF
CDR3 DNA: TGTGCCACCAGCACCTACAGGGGGGGGAGCACAGATACGCAGTATTTT

clone size: NA
D gene: TRBD2
V gene: TRBV20-1
J gene: TRBJ2-7
CDR3 protein: CSAGVGGGVGTDGQYF
CDR3 DNA: TGCAGTGCTGGAGTTGGTGGGGGGGTCGGTACAGACGGGCAGTACTTC

clone size: many
D gene: NA
V gene: TRBV7-2
J gene: TRBJ1-5
CDR3 protein: CASSPRTGNQPQHF
CDR3 DNA: TGTGCCAGCAGCCCTCGGACGGGCAATCAGCCCCAGCATTTT

clone size: NA
D gene: TRBD2
V gene: TRBV7-4
J gene: TRBJ2-1
CDR3 protein: CASSPHSSSGRAAIYNGQFF
CDR3 DNA: TGTGCCAGCAGCCCGCATTCCTCTAGCGGGAGGGCCGCAATTTACAATGGGCAGTTCTTC

clone size: few
D gene: NA
V gene: TRBV6-2/TRBV6-3
J gene: TRBJ2-7
CDR3 protein: CASSEVRSGQYF
CDR3 DNA: TGTGCCAGCAGTGAAGTGCGTTCCGGGCAGTACTTC

clone size: NA
D gene: NA
V gene: TRBV7-6
J gene: TRBJ2-2
CDR3 protein: CASSPGTFYTGELFF
CDR3 DNA: TGTGCTAGCAGCCCGGGGACCTTTTACACCGGGGAGCTGTTTTTT

clone size: NA
D gene: TRBD2
V gene: TRBV12-3/TRBV12-4
J gene: TRBJ2-1
CDR3 protein: CASSLRAGVSGEQFF
CDR3 DNA: TGTGCCAGCAGTTTACGAGCGGGAGTATCGGGAGAGCAGTTCTTC

clone size: few
D gene: NA
V gene: TRBV5-4
J gene: TRBJ2-1
CDR3 protein: CASSPSDGVPYNEQFF
CDR3 DNA: TGTGCCAGCAGCCCAAGCGATGGGGTCCCCTACAATGAGCAGTTCTTC

clone size: few
D gene: TRBD1
V gene: TRBV7-2
J gene: TRBJ2-7
CDR3 protein: CASSPRDRGEQYF
CDR3 DNA: TGTGCCAGCAGCCCCCGGGACAGGGGGGAGCAGTACTTC

clone size: NA
D gene: NA
V gene: TRBV20-1
J gene: TRBJ1-1
CDR3 protein: CSASEGGSNTEAFF
CDR3 DNA: TGCAGTGCTAGTGAAGGGGGGTCAAACACTGAAGCTTTCTTT

clone size: NA
D gene: NA
V gene: TRBV7-2
J gene: TRBJ2-1
CDR3 protein: CASTRRWGSGNEQFF
CDR3 DNA: TGTGCCAGCACCCGAAGGTGGGGTTCTGGCAATGAGCAGTTCTTC